This is a list of T cell receptor beta chains from one sample in a study of blood T cell repertoires in COVID-19. The protocol was immunoSEQ multiplex PCR, while the TCRdb copy is restricted to in-frame clones and leaves out a portion. The sample shows more than 85,000 clones, about 87% of them seen only once. The sequenced material came from peripheral blood. The receptors were gathered from a woman in her forties or fifties with acute or convalescent COVID-19. Both conserved end residues are part of each CDR3. Each record gives: V gene, J gene, D gene, CDR3 length, clone size, CDR3 protein, CDR3 DNA. A D gene is named only where the DNA matches it firmly. Some rows have no size entry. The others give once, few or many, or a class for an expanded clone.

V: TRBV28; J: TRBJ2-1; D: TRBD1; length: 14; size: few; CDR3: CASSPQGRGDEQFF; DNA: TGTGCCAGCAGTCCACAGGGGCGAGGTGATGAGCAGTTCTTC
V: TRBV19; J: TRBJ1-2; D: TRBD1; length: 17; size: few; CDR3: CASSIGGGQGAIYGYTF; DNA: TGTGCCAGTAGTATCGGTGGCGGACAGGGGGCAATCTATGGCTACACCTTC
V: TRBV9; J: TRBJ1-1; D: TRBD1; length: 15; size: .; CDR3: CASSPLTGENTEAFF; DNA: TGTGCCAGCAGCCCCCTGACAGGGGAGAACACTGAAGCTTTCTTT
V: TRBV6-1; J: TRBJ1-2; D: TRBD1; length: 15; size: .; CDR3: CASSDPGTGVYGYTF; DNA: TGTGCCAGCAGTGACCCCGGGACAGGGGTTTATGGCTACACCTTC
V: TRBV18; J: TRBJ2-1; D: TRBD2; length: 14; size: once; CDR3: CASSPGAGDNEQFF; DNA: TGTGCCAGCTCACCTGGGGCGGGGGACAATGAGCAGTTCTTC
V: TRBV9; J: TRBJ1-2; D: .; length: 15; size: .; CDR3: CASSVQDILSYGYTF; DNA: TGTGCCAGCAGCGTCCAGGACATTTTGAGCTATGGCTACACCTTC
V: TRBV15; J: TRBJ2-7; D: .; length: 14; size: .; CDR3: CATSRDVGRYEQYF; DNA: TGTGCCACCAGCAGAGATGTGGGGAGGTACGAGCAGTACTTC
V: TRBV4-1; J: TRBJ2-1; D: .; length: 15; size: .; CDR3: CASSQDGRGYNEQFF; DNA: TGCGCCAGCAGCCAAGACGGCCGCGGTTACAATGAGCAGTTCTTC
V: TRBV10-3; J: TRBJ1-5; D: .; length: 16; size: .; CDR3: CAISGGHGRGNQPQHF; DNA: TGTGCCATCAGTGGGGGACACGGTCGGGGCAATCAGCCCCAGCATTTT
V: TRBV4-1; J: TRBJ2-5; D: TRBD1; length: 17; size: .; CDR3: CASSQTPGTGGQETQYF; DNA: TGCGCCAGCAGCCAAACGCCCGGGACAGGGGGCCAAGAGACCCAGTACTTC
V: TRBV21-1; J: TRBJ1-4; D: .; length: 15; size: .; CDR3: CASSRQGPTNEKLFF; DNA: TGTGCCAGCAGTCGACAGGGTCCAACTAATGAAAAACTGTTTTTT
V: TRBV2; J: TRBJ1-2; D: TRBD1; length: 13; size: .; CDR3: CASRRQGLYGYTF; DNA: TGTGCCAGCCGCAGACAGGGGCTTTATGGCTACACCTTC
V: TRBV10-3; J: TRBJ2-7; D: TRBD1; length: 12; size: .; CDR3: CAISETGGEQYF; DNA: TGTGCCATCAGTGAGACAGGGGGCGAGCAGTACTTC
V: TRBV2; J: TRBJ2-3; D: .; length: 15; size: .; CDR3: CASSEAQALADTQYF; DNA: TGTGCCAGCAGTGAAGCGCAGGCTCTGGCCGATACGCAGTATTTT
V: TRBV7-3; J: TRBJ1-1; D: TRBD1; length: 13; size: .; CDR3: CASSSTGVTEAFF; DNA: TGTGCCAGCAGCTCGACAGGGGTCACTGAAGCTTTCTTT
V: TRBV11-2; J: TRBJ1-2; D: .; length: 11; size: once; CDR3: CASGSNYGYTF; DNA: TGTGCCAGCGGCAGTAACTATGGCTACACCTTC
V: TRBV27; J: TRBJ1-5; D: .; length: 14; size: .; CDR3: CASSQFGGNQPQHF; DNA: TGTGCCAGCAGTCAATTCGGGGGCAATCAGCCCCAGCATTTT
V: TRBV5-1; J: TRBJ2-1; D: .; length: 17; size: .; CDR3: CASSLVGGIYSYNEQFF; DNA: TGCGCCAGCAGCTTGGTTGGGGGGATCTACTCCTACAATGAGCAGTTCTTC
V: TRBV3-1/TRBV3-2; J: TRBJ2-1; D: TRBD2; length: 17; size: once; CDR3: CASSQAMSGGRTNEQFF; DNA: TGTGCCAGCAGCCAAGCCATGAGCGGGGGGCGAACTAATGAGCAGTTCTTC
V: TRBV2; J: TRBJ1-6; D: .; length: 15; size: .; CDR3: CASSEAPGVGSPLHF; DNA: TGTGCCAGCAGTGAAGCGCCGGGTGTTGGGTCACCCCTCCACTTT
V: TRBV3-1/TRBV3-2; J: TRBJ1-1; D: TRBD1; length: 14; size: .; CDR3: CASSLGQGLTEAFF; DNA: TGTGCCAGCAGCTTGGGACAGGGGCTCACTGAAGCTTTCTTT
V: TRBV5-4; J: TRBJ1-3; D: .; length: 14; size: .; CDR3: CASSNRGSGNTIYF; DNA: TGTGCCAGCAGTAACCGGGGCTCTGGAAACACCATATATTTT
V: TRBV19; J: TRBJ1-2; D: .; length: 12; size: .; CDR3: CASMNSLYGYTF; DNA: TGTGCCAGTATGAACAGCCTCTATGGCTACACCTTC
V: TRBV18; J: TRBJ1-1; D: .; length: 11; size: once; CDR3: CASSVRFEAFF; DNA: TGTGCCAGCTCAGTTCGGTTTGAAGCTTTCTTT